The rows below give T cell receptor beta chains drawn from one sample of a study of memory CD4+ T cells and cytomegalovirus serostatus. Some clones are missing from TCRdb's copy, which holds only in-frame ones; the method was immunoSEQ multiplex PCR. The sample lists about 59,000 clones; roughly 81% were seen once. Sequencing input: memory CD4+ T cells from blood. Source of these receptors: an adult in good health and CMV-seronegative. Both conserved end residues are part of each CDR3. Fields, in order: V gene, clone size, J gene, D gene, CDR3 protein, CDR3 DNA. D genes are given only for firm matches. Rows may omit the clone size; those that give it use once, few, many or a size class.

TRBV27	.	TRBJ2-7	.	CASRKASVNSYEQYF	TGTGCCAGCAGAAAGGCTTCGGTCAACTCCTACGAGCAGTACTTC
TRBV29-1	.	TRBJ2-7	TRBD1	CSVDYSRTGNEQYF	TGCAGCGTTGATTATAGCCGGACAGGGAACGAGCAGTACTTC
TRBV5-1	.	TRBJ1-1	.	CASSWMGENTEAFF	TGCGCCAGCAGCTGGATGGGGGAGAACACTGAAGCTTTCTTT
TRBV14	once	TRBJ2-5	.	CASSDTRSIETQYF	TGTGCCAGCAGCGATACGAGGAGTATCGAGACCCAGTACTTC
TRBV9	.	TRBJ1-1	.	CASSVTDLNTEAFF	TGTGCCAGCAGCGTGACAGACCTGAACACTGAAGCTTTCTTT
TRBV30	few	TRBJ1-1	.	CAWSVEESTEAFF	TGTGCCTGGAGTGTTGAAGAATCCACTGAAGCTTTCTTT
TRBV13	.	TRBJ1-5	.	CASSGRGLKPQHF	TGTGCCAGCAGCGGTAGGGGCTTGAAGCCCCAGCATTTT
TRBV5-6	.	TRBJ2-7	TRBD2	CASSGGLAGGFHEQYF	TGTGCCAGCAGCGGGGGACTAGCGGGAGGGTTCCACGAGCAGTACTTC
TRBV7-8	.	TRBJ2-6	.	CASSLDSQSSGANVLTF	TGTGCCAGCAGCTTAGATAGCCAGAGCTCTGGGGCCAACGTCCTGACTTTC
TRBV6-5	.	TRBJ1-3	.	CASSRDSISGNTIYF	TGTGCCAGCAGCCGTGACTCGATCTCTGGAAACACCATATATTTT